This section outlines one TCR beta chain sequence together with its context. Germline V CDR1 and CDR2: MGHRA, YSYEKL. Trimming cost V 1 base and J 6 bases, with 10 bases left between them. This CDR3 is built from 13 residues. This record comes from a study of blood T cell repertoires in COVID-19. Study-level information: The United States, Italy and Spain provided the acute and convalescent COVID-19 samples. Sources were T cells, B-cell-depleted T cells, or PBMCs; the material itself was cDNA or gDNA.

Those who participated ranged in age from about 18 to 89 years and resided in 20 to 25 US areas. Participant reports of clinical history set cohort assignment. Sequencing was performed with immunoSEQ multiplex PCR; in TCRdb, only in-frame clones are kept and a portion is missing. This table has some 250,000 clones, around 88% appearing once. This TCR was sampled from a man in his forties or fifties who had recovered from COVID-19. The sample was PBMCs or T cells enriched from blood (not recorded which). The gene calls are TRBV4-1 and TRBJ2-7; TRBD1 is a possible D gene (6 bases). The CDR3 DNA follows: TGCGCCAGCAGCCAAGGGACAGTAGGCGAGCAGTACTTC. This sequence encodes CASSQGTVGEQYF.